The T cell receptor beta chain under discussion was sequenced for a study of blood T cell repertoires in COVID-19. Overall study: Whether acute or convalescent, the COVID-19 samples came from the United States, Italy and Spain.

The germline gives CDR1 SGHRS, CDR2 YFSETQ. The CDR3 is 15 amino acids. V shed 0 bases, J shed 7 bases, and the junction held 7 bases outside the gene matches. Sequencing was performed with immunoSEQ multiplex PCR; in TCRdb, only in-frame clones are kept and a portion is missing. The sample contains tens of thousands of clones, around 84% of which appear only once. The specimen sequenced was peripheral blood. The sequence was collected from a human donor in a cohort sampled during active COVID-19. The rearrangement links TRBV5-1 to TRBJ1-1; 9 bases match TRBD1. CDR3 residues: CASSLEGTGISEAFF. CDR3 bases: TGCGCCAGCAGCTTGGAAGGGACAGGGATTAGTGAAGCTTTCTTT.